This T cell receptor (beta chain) derives from a study of cytomegalovirus exposure and HLA in healthy donors. It was with 60 Vbeta and 13 Jbeta primers that the PCR ran. Assay used: immunoSEQ multiplex PCR; TCRdb lists only in-frame clones, some missing. Of around 190,000 clones in the sample, 80% to 90% were seen once. A word on this clone: The identical CDR3 is also encoded by other nucleotide sequences in the sample.

The CDR3 runs to 14 residues. The germline V gene encodes CDR1 MNHEY and CDR2 SVGAGI. V was clipped by 0 bases and J by 1 base, with 7 bases between them. Sequenced material: PBMCs. The chain links TRBV6-5 to TRBJ2-7; no reliable D call. The clonotype originates from a girl aged 2 to 9 in good health and CMV-seropositive. The DNA of the CDR3 is TGTGCCAGCAGTTACTCCGGCGGATCCTACGAGCAGTACTTC. This translates into CASSYSGGSYEQYF.